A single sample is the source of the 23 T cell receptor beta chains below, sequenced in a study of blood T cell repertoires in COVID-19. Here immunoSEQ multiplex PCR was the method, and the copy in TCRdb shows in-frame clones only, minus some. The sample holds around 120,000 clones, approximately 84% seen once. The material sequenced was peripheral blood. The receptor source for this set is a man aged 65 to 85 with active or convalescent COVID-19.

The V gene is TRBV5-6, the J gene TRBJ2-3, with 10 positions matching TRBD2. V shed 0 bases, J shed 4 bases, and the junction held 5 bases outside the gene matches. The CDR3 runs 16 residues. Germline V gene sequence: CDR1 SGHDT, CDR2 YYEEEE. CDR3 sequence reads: CASSLVLAGVSDTQYF. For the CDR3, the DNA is TGTGCCAGCAGCTTGGTCCTAGCGGGAGTCTCAGATACGCAGTATTTT.

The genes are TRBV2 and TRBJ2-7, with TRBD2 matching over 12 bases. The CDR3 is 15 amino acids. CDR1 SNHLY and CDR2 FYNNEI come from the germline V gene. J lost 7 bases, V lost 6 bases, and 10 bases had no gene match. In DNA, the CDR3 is TGTGCCAGCAGGGAGAGACTAGCGGGAGTGTGGGAGCAGTACTTC. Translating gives CASRERLAGVWEQYF.

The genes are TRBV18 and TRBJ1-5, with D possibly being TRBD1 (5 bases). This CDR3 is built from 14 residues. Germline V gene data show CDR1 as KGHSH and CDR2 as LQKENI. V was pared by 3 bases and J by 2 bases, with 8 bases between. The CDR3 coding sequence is TGTGCCAGCTCACCCGCGGGGGGCAATCAGCCCCAGCATTTT. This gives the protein CASSPAGGNQPQHF.

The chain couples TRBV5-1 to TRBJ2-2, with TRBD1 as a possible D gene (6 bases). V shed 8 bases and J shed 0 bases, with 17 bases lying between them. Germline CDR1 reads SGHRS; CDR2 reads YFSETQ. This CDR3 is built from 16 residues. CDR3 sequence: CASNNQDRSNTGELFF. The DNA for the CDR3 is TGCGCCAGTAACAATCAGGACAGATCGAACACCGGGGAGCTGTTTTTT. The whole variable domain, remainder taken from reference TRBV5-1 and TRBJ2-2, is KAGVTQTPRYLIKTRGQQVTLSCSPISGHRSVSWYQQTPGQGLQFLFEYFSETQRNKGNFPGRFSGRQFSNSRSEMNVSTLELGDSALYLCASNNQDRSNTGELFFGEGSRLTVL.

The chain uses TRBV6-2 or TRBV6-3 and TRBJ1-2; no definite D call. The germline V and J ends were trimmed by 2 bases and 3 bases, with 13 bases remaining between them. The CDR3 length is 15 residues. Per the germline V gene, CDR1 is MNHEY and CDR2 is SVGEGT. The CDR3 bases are TGTGCCAGCAGTTACGTGGCCGGTGAGGACTATGGCTACACCTTC. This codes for CASSYVAGEDYGYTF.

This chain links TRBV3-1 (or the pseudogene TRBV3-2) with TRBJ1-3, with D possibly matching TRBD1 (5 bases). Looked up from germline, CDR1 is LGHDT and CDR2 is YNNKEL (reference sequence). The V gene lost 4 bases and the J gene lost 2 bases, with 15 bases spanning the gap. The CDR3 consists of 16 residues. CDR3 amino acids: CASSRGTDITGNTIYF. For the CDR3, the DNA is TGTGCCAGCAGCCGCGGGACGGACATCACTGGAAACACCATATATTTT.

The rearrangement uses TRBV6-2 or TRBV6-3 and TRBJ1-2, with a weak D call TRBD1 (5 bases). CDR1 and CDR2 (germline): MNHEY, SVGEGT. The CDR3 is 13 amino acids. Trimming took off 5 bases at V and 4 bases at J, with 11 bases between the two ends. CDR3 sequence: CASSQMGGYGYTF. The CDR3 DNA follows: TGTGCCAGCAGTCAGATGGGGGGCTATGGCTACACCTTC.

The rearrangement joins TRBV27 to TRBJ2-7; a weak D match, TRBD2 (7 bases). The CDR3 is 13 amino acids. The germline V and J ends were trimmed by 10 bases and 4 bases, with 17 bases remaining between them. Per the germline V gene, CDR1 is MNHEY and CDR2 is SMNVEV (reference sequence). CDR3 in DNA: TGTGCCACCTACAGGGAGGGCATGTACGAGCAGTACTTC. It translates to CATYREGMYEQYF.

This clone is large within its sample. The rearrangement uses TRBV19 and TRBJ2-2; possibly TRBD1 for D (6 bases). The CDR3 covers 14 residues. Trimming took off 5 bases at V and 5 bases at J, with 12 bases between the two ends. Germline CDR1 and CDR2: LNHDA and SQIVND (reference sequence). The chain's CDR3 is CASSEGHLTGELFF. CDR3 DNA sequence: TGTGCCAGTAGTGAGGGACACCTAACCGGGGAGCTGTTTTTT.

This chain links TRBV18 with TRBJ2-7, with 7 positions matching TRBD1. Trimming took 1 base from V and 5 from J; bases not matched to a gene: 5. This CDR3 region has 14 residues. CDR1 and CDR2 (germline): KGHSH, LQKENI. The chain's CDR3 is CASSPLTGSDEQYF. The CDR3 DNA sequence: TGTGCCAGCTCACCACTGACAGGGAGCGACGAGCAGTACTTC. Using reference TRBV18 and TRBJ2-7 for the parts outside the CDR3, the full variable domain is NAGVMQNPRHLVRRRGQEARLRCSPMKGHSHVYWYRQLPEEGLKFMVYLQKENIIDESGMPKERFSAEFPKEGPSILRIQQVVRGDSAAYFCASSPLTGSDEQYFGPGTRLTVT.

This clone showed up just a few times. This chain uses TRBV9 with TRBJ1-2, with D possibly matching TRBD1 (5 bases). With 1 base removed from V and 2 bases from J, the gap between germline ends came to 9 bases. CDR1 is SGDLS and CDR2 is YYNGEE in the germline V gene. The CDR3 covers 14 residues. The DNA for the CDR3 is TGTGCCAGCAGCGTAACAGGCCTCAACTATGGCTACACCTTC. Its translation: CASSVTGLNYGYTF. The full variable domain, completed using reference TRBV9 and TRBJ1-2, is DSGVTQTPKHLITATGQRVTLRCSPRSGDLSVYWYQQSLDQGLQFLIQYYNGEERAKGNILERFSAQQFPDLHSELNLSSLELGDSALYFCASSVTGLNYGYTFGSGTRLTVV.

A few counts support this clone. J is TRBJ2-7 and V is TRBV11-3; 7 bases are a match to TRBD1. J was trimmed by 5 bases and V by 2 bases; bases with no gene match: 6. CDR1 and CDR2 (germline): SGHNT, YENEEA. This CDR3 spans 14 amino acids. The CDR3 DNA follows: TGTGCCAGCAGCTTATTAACAGGGGTCCACGAGCAGTACTTC. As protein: CASSLLTGVHEQYF.

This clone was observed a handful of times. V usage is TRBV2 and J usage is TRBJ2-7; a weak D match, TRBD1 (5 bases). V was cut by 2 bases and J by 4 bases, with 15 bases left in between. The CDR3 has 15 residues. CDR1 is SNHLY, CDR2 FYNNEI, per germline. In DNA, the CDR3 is TGTGCCAGCAGTGAAAATAACCCGACAGTGTACGAGCAGTACTTC. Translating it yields CASSENNPTVYEQYF.

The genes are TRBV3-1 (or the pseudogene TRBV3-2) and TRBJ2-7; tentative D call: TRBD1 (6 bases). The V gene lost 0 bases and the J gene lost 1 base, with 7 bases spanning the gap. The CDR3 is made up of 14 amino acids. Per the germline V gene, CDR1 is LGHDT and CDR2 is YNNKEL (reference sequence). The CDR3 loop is CASSQEQGSYEQYF. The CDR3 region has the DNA TGTGCCAGCAGCCAAGAACAGGGTTCCTACGAGCAGTACTTC.

Here the CDR3 reads CASSPGAAGASVDTQYF. The CDR3 DNA follows: TGTGCCAGCAGTCCCGGGGCAGCGGGGGCCAGTGTAGATACGCAGTATTTT. The rearrangement uses TRBV14 and TRBJ2-3, with TRBD2 matching 8 bases. Per the germline V gene, CDR1 is SGHDN and CDR2 is FVKESK. Unmatched junction bases numbered 16, after V lost 6 bases and J lost 5 bases. CDR3 size: 17 residues.

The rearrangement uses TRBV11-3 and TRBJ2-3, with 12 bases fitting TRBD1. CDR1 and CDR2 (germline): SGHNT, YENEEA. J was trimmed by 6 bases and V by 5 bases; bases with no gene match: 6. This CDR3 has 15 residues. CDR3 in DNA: TGTGCCAGCAGCAGCGGGACAGGGGGCTTCGATACGCAGTATTTT. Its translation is CASSSGTGGFDTQYF.

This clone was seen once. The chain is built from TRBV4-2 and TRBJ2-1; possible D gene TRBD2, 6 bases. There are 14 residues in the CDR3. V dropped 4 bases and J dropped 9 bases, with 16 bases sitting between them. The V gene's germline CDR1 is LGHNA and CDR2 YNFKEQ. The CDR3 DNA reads TGTGCCAGCAGCCCACGGGAGTCGGGCGCTGAGCAGTTCTTC. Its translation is CASSPRESGAEQFF.

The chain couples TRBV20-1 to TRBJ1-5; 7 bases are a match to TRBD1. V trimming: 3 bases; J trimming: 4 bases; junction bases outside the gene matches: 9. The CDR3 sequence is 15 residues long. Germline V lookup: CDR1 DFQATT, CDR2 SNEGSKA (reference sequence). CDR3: CSASPRQGQNQPQHF. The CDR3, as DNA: TGCAGTGCTAGTCCCAGACAGGGCCAAAATCAGCCCCAGCATTTT.

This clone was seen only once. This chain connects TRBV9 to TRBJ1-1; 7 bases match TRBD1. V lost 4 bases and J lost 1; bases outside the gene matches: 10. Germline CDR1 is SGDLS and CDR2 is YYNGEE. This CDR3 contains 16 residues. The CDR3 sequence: CASSPTGNMRNTEAFF. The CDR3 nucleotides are TGTGCCAGCAGCCCGACAGGGAACATGAGGAACACTGAAGCTTTCTTT. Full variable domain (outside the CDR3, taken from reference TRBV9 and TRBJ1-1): DSGVTQTPKHLITATGQRVTLRCSPRSGDLSVYWYQQSLDQGLQFLIQYYNGEERAKGNILERFSAQQFPDLHSELNLSSLELGDSALYFCASSPTGNMRNTEAFFGQGTRLTVV.

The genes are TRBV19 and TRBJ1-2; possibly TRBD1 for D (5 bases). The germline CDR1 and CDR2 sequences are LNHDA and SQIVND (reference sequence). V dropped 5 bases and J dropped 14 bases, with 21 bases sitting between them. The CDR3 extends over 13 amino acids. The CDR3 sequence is CASSPGGRYGRTF. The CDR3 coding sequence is TGTGCCAGTAGTCCCGGGGGACGCTATGGGAGAACCTTC.

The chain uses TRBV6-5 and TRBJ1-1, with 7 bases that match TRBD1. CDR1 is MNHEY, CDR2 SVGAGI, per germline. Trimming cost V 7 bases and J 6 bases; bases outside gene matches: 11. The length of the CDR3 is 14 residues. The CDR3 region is CASNPHDRVSEAFF. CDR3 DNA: TGTGCCAGCAACCCTCATGACAGGGTCTCTGAAGCTTTCTTT.

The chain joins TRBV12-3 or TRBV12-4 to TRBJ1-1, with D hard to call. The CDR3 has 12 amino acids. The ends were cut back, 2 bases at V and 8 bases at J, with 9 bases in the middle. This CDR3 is CASSLWRVEAFF. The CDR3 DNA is TGTGCCAGCAGTTTATGGAGGGTCGAAGCTTTCTTT.

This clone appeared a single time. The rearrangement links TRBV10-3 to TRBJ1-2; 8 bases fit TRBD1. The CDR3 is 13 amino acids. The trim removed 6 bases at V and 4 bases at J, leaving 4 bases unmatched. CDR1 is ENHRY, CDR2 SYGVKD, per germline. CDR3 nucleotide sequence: TGTGCCATCAGAGAGGACAGGGTCTATGGCTACACCTTC. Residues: CAIREDRVYGYTF.